This T cell receptor (beta chain) emerged from a study of CD8+CD57+ T cells in acquired aplastic anemia (dated by TCRdb to the late 2010s). About the investigation overall: A mean of about 3 ug of DNA, ranging from 0.2 to 27.4 ug, was extracted from sorted CD4+ and CD8+ cells. A CD8+CD57+ expansion meant a frequency higher than the mean frequency seen in healthy subjects.

Genomic DNA was used as template for profiling of TCR beta VDJ combinations and CDR3 sequences. An Illumina HiSeq 2000 was the platform used for TCR repertoire sequencing. Per the original workflow: Repertoire assessment relied on Simpson's diversity index, CDR3 size and DJ length profiles, and TRBV/TRBJ rearrangement plots. The most abundant DNA sequence in the deep sequencing data was taken as the immunodominant clone. CDR3 amino acid sequences were checked for sharing across subjects and were also compared against the VDJdb database and published repertoires. TCRdb handled the public reads itself, with Q25 trimming in fastp and clone calling in MiXCR, and kept productive beta chains. Merged by CDR3 protein, the rows form single entries marked with the most common genes and DNA. V and J calls and clone size were set by TCRdb, not the authors. For this sample the table gives some 200,000 distinct CDR3 sequences, of which almost 50% were detected only once. Jointly, the top ten make up just under 20% of the sample.

From cysteine to phenylalanine, the CDR3 is 12 amino acids long. Solely the CDR3 DNA is kept, with 36 bases framed from the first base. The germline V gene (reference sequence) yields LNHNV for CDR1 and YYDKDF for CDR2. Trimming removed 2 bases from V and 3 bases from J, leaving 5 bases between the germline ends. By its share of the sample, this clonotype is medium-sized (0.01 to 0.1%). Its target antigen remains unknown. No base-level quality is on record; no much larger clone is a single base apart. Broader findings and caveats from the paper: No significant difference in CD8+ Simpson's diversity was found between patients and healthy controls (P=0.060). Some 31 CD8+ CDR3 sequences were shared between patients and controls but appeared highly expressed in patients and within their immunodominant clones.

The patients picked for sequencing were ones in whom flow cytometry had shown an expansion of CD8+CD57+ cells. Every patient had severe acquired aplastic anemia, diagnosed using the International Study of Aplastic Anemia and Agranulocytosis and Camitta criteria. No therapy had been received by the patients at the time of blood sampling. In this study, sorted CD4+ and CD8+ T cells from the blood of healthy subjects and of severe aplastic anemia patients had their TCR repertoires deep-sequenced. In the USA, patient enrollment took place under clinicaltrials.gov protocols 00001620, 01623167, 00001397, 00071045, 00081523 and 00961064. Ficoll-Paque density gradient centrifugation was used to isolate peripheral blood mononuclear cells. CD4+ and CD8+ T cells were sorted by FACS or magnetic beads before DNA extraction.

The V gene is TRBV15 and the J gene is TRBJ2-7; no D gene is confidently identified. The sequence was collected from a human donor with aplastic anemia. The sequenced sample was sorted CD4+, CD8+, or CD8+CD57+ T cells (not recorded which) from PBMCs. The sequence in DNA is TGTGCCACCAGCAGACGGTACTACGAGCAGTACTTC. Its protein product is CATSRRYYEQYF.